This T cell receptor (beta chain) was profiled in a study of blood T cell repertoires in COVID-19. In the study overall: PBMCs, B-cell-depleted T cells, or T cells provided the cDNA or gDNA that made up the material.

Per the original methods: Estimation of nucleated cell counts was performed using reference gene primer amplification. Clones were read by immunoSEQ multiplex PCR, and TCRdb kept only the in-frame ones, dropping some. D and trimming were read from the DNA, whereas the V and J calls and clone size are those reported in that table. The table includes fewer than 350,000 clones, around 90% detected once. Enrolled through a virtual design, the participants were between about 18 and 89 years of age and came from about two dozen US areas. Cohort 3 donors counted as recovered after two negative PCRs, clearance, or resolved symptoms. The TCR sequence derives from a man in his sixties who had recovered from COVID-19. Specimen: PBMCs or T cells enriched from blood (not recorded which).

The CDR3 protein is CASSLGGGVQETQYF. CDR3 nucleotides: TGCGCCAGCAGCCTTGGCGGCGGGGTCCAAGAGACCCAGTACTTC. The V and J genes are TRBV5-1 and TRBJ2-5, with D perhaps matching TRBD2 (6 bases). Germline CDR1 SGHRS, CDR2 YFSETQ. V lost 4 bases and J lost 1, with 14 bases in between. The CDR3 contains 15 residues.